The following is a TCR beta chain sequence with its context. The antigen remains unidentified. The V and J ends lost 5 bases and 1 base respectively, with 12 bases between them. The CDR3 loop spans 14 amino acids. Germline loops: CDR1 SGHVS, CDR2 FNYEAQ. Patients were excluded for autoimmune disease history or systemic immunosuppression. These data come from a study of OX40 agonist ivuxolimab in advanced cancers. Study findings and constraints: Among the lowest levels of clonal expansion were found in partial responders at 0.1-3.0 mg/kg. The antigens recognized by the expanded peripheral T cells, that is their antigen specificity, were not determined. Clonal expansion by week 6 occurred in CD4+ and CD8+ blood T cells (at 0.1 to 3.0 mg/kg).

Data came from immunoSEQ multiplex PCR; TCRdb stores just in-frame clones and leaves some out. The sample has roughly 97,000 clones; about nine tenths are singletons. The chain uses TRBV7-6 and TRBJ2-7; D is perhaps TRBD1 (6 bases). The material was CD4+ or CD8+ T cells sorted from blood, obtained in a trial of the OX40 agonist ivuxolimab. The clonotype originates from an adult with an advanced solid tumor such as melanoma, head and neck, liver or kidney cancer. The CDR3 bases are TGTGCCAGCAGCCCCCTCGGACAGTCCTACGAGCAGTACTTC. It translates to CASSPLGQSYEQYF.